Below, 22 T cell receptor beta chains from the same sample are listed, as sequenced in a study of patients and donors after allogeneic stem cell transplantation. TCRdb called the RT-PCR reads again in MiXCR, with one record for every CDR3 protein. The top ten clones hold roughly 3% of a sample with 150,000 to 200,000 distinct CDR3 sequences, 30% of them seen once. The source material was blood, either unsorted or a sorted T cell fraction (not recorded which). The receptor set was obtained from a human donor who was either an allogeneic HSCT recipient or a stem cell or donor lymphocyte infusion donor (not recorded which). It is not recorded whose cells these are; they may come from a transplant donor.

The CDR3 sequence is CATSIRPGQNTGELFF. The CDR3 DNA is TGTGCCACCAGCATCCGTCCGGGACAAAACACCGGGGAGCTGTTTTTT. The V call is TRBV15, the J call TRBJ2-2; D might be TRBD1 (6 bases). Germline V gene data show CDR1 as LNHNV and CDR2 as YYDKDF (reference sequence). Trimming removed 4 bases from V and 2 bases from J, with 14 bases in between. This CDR3 is 16 amino acids long.

This clonotype was picked up a small number of times. The chain has TRBV18 and TRBJ2-5, with D possibly matching TRBD2 (5 bases). The CDR3 has 14 residues. V lost 2 bases, J lost 1 base, and 8 bases lay in between. The V gene's germline CDR1 is KGHSH and CDR2 LQKENI. The CDR3 nucleotides read TGTGCCAGCTCACCATCGGAGGTCCAAGAGACCCAGTACTTC. Encoded protein: CASSPSEVQETQYF.

The gene calls are TRBV29-1 and TRBJ1-2; TRBD1 matches 8 bases. Germline V gives CDR1 SQVTM, CDR2 ANQGSEA. Unmatched junction bases numbered 3, after V lost 0 bases and J lost 0 bases. The CDR3 is 15 amino acids. The CDR3 is CSVEEEDRANYGYTF. The CDR3 DNA follows: TGCAGCGTTGAAGAGGAGGACAGGGCTAACTATGGCTACACCTTC. Complete variable domain (other parts from reference TRBV29-1 and TRBJ1-2): SAVISQKPSRDICQRGTSLTIQCQVDSQVTMMFWYRQQPGQSLTLIATANQGSEATYESGFVIDKFPISRPNLTFSTLTVSNMSPEDSSIYLCSVEEEDRANYGYTFGSGTRLTVV.

The chain employs TRBV20-1 and TRBJ2-6; no reliable D call. Trimming shortened V by 0 bases and J by 12 bases, and 15 bases separated the two germline ends. CDR3 length: 14 amino acids. Germline-derived CDR1 and CDR2 are DFQATT and SNEGSKA (reference sequence). CDR3 amino acids: CSARDFWDAGVLTF. The CDR3 DNA is TGCAGTGCTAGAGATTTTTGGGATGCCGGCGTCCTGACTTTC.

The chain has TRBV7-9 and TRBJ2-7, with 8 positions matching TRBD2. CDR1 and CDR2 from the germline V gene are SEHNR and FQNEAQ (reference sequence). V was clipped by 7 bases and J by 2 bases; unmatched bases: 7. The CDR3 is 14 amino acids. The CDR3 DNA reads TGTGCCAGCACGGGGACTAGGGAGACCTACGAGCAGTACTTC. Amino acids: CASTGTRETYEQYF.

The chain links TRBV5-1 to TRBJ2-1; 10 nucleotides line up with TRBD2. The CDR3 has 16 residues. The ends lost 4 bases at V and 7 bases at J; junction bases unmatched: 11. CDR1 and CDR2 (germline): SGHRS, YFSETQ. CDR3 region: CASSPWASGRDNEQFF. Written as DNA, the CDR3 is TGCGCCAGCAGCCCCTGGGCTAGCGGGAGAGATAATGAGCAGTTCTTC.

The gene calls are TRBV5-1 and TRBJ2-5; D may be TRBD1 or TRBD2 (7 bases each). Trimming cost V 4 bases and J 4 bases, with 17 bases left between them. In germline, CDR1 is SGHRS, CDR2 YFSETQ. The CDR3 runs to 15 residues. The CDR3, as DNA: TGCGCCAGCAGCGTCCGACAGGGCGGGGGAGAGACCCAGTACTTC. Translated, it gives CASSVRQGGGETQYF.

This clonotype was recorded a few times. The chain carries TRBV7-6 and TRBJ2-1, with 7 bases lining up with TRBD2. Germline V lookup: CDR1 SGHVS, CDR2 FNYEAQ. The CDR3 has 16 residues. The ends lost 7 bases at V and 4 bases at J; junction bases unmatched: 13. DNA of the CDR3: TGTGCCAGCACCCTCTCCTGGGGGGAGGGTTACAATGAGCAGTTCTTC. This encodes CASTLSWGEGYNEQFF.

This clonotype has only a few counts. This sequence joins TRBV29-1 and TRBJ2-7; no reliable D call. V gave up 1 base and J gave up 5 bases, with 18 bases separating them. The CDR3 totals 15 residues. Germline CDR1 and CDR2: SQVTM and ANQGSEA. CDR3: CSVEAHPGSLDEQYF. As DNA, the CDR3 is TGCAGCGTTGAAGCCCACCCGGGCTCTCTGGACGAGCAGTACTTC.

There are a few counts of this clonotype. The chain links TRBV20-1 to TRBJ2-7, with 7 bases matching TRBD1. Germline values: CDR1 DFQATT, CDR2 SNEGSKA (reference sequence). The V gene end was trimmed by 5 bases and the J gene end by 3 bases; junction bases not matched to a gene: 7. CDR3 length: 13 residues. The CDR3 loop reads CSAAPGTDYEQYF. The CDR3 DNA sequence: TGCAGTGCTGCCCCCGGGACAGACTACGAGCAGTACTTC.

Ten or more counts support this clonotype. The rearrangement joins TRBV5-5 to TRBJ2-5; D gene ambiguous. V was shortened by 1 base and J by 2 bases, with 6 bases between the two germline ends. Per germline, CDR1 SGHKS and CDR2 YYEKEE (reference sequence). This CDR3 has 13 amino acids. CDR3 protein: CASSLITQETQYF. For the CDR3, the DNA is TGTGCCAGCAGCTTGATCACGCAAGAGACCCAGTACTTC.

The sample holds many counts of this clonotype. The V call is TRBV5-6, the J call TRBJ1-3; D call uncertain. Germline V CDR1 and CDR2: SGHDT, YYEEEE. Trimming pared 2 bases from V and 0 bases from J, leaving 9 bases between. The CDR3 sequence is 15 residues long. This CDR3 reads CASSFQFSSGNTIYF. The CDR3 region has the DNA TGTGCCAGCAGCTTCCAATTCTCCTCTGGAAACACCATATATTTT.

This chain joins TRBV12-3 or TRBV12-4 and TRBJ2-1, with 7 bases lining up with TRBD2. This CDR3 contains 15 residues. Trimming removed 7 bases from V and 5 bases from J; junction bases left unmatched: 11. DNA for the CDR3: TGTGCCAGCACCCTGCGACTAGCTAACAACAATGAGCAGTTCTTC. The encoded protein is CASTLRLANNNEQFF.

As to this clonotype: Without the conserved terminal phenylalanine or tryptophan, this CDR3 likely stems from a read error. This rearrangement joins TRBV27 to TRBJ1-1, with TRBD1 matching 9 bases. The CDR3 loop spans 14 amino acids. Germline CDR1 MNHEY, CDR2 SMNVEV (reference sequence). With V trimmed by 6 bases and J by 0 bases, 2 bases remained unmatched. CDR3 nucleotides: TGTGCCAGCAGCCGGGACAGGGTGAACACTGAAGCTTTCTTG. Its translation: CASSRDRVNTEAFL.

The gene calls are TRBV6-2 or TRBV6-3 and TRBJ1-1; D not certain. The CDR3 is 12 residues long. V was pared by 6 bases and J by 5 bases, with 10 bases between. CDR1 is MNHEY, CDR2 SVGEGT, per germline. In DNA form, the CDR3 reads TGTGCCAGCAGCCGAAGAAGGACTGAAGCTTTCTTT. It codes for CASSRRRTEAFF.

The chain uses TRBV4-3 and TRBJ2-3; D uncertain. The V end was cut by 0 bases, the J end by 4 bases, with 11 bases between. There are 15 residues in the CDR3. Germline values: CDR1 LGHNA, CDR2 YSLEER. CDR3 sequence (DNA): TGCGCCAGCAGCCAAGATAGGATCGGGCCAGATACGCAGTATTTT. Protein product: CASSQDRIGPDTQYF.

The chain has TRBV5-1 and TRBJ2-3, with TRBD2 as a possible D gene (6 bases). From germline, CDR1 is SGHRS and CDR2 YFSETQ. The CDR3 length is 16 residues. Trimming pared 0 bases from V and 2 bases from J, leaving 13 bases between. This chain's CDR3 is CASSLASGLHTDTQYF. The CDR3 DNA sequence: TGCGCCAGCAGCTTGGCTTCGGGACTCCACACAGATACGCAGTATTTT.

With respect to this clonotype: Mismatch with germline at one junction end may stem from a read error. The rearrangement links TRBV18 to TRBJ1-2; D ambiguous. This CDR3 comprises 13 residues. Germline lookup yields CDR1 KGHSH and CDR2 LQKENI. The CDR3 nucleotides are TGTGCCAGCTCACCAGCGGCAGACTACGGCTACACCTTC. Its protein product is CASSPAADYGYTF.

In its sample, this clonotype was seen a few times. The V and J genes are TRBV7-9 and TRBJ2-3; D not resolved. Trimming left V 10 bases short and J 6 bases short, with 8 bases between. The CDR3 covers 10 residues. CDR1 SEHNR and CDR2 FQNEAQ come from the germline V gene (reference sequence). The CDR3 protein is CATELDTQYF. Written as DNA, the CDR3 is TGTGCCACCGAGTTGGATACGCAGTATTTT.

This clonotype was detected a few times. V is TRBV2 and J is TRBJ1-6, with 7 bases fitting TRBD1. The J segment lost 9 bases and the V segment lost 10 bases, leaving 15 bases of the junction unmatched. Germline V lookup: CDR1 SNHLY, CDR2 FYNNEI. CDR3 length: 15 residues. The CDR3 DNA reads as TGTGCCACCAAAGAAAACAGGGGAATGGGTTCACCCCTCCACTTT. It specifies CATKENRGMGSPLHF.

This sequence joins TRBV20-1 and TRBJ2-1, with D perhaps TRBD1 (6 bases). V lost 2 bases and J 6 bases, leaving 20 bases between the germline ends. The length of the CDR3 is 16 residues. Germline loops: CDR1 DFQATT, CDR2 SNEGSKA (reference sequence). CDR3 protein: CSARYLQGVWANEQFF. As DNA, the CDR3 is TGCAGTGCTAGATACCTACAGGGTGTATGGGCCAATGAGCAGTTCTTC.

V is TRBV14 and J is TRBJ2-7; no clear D. This CDR3 comprises 12 residues. The V end was cut by 2 bases, the J end by 5 bases, with 7 bases between. The germline CDR1 and CDR2 sequences are SGHDN and FVKESK. CDR3 nucleotides: TGTGCCAGCAGCCAAAGGGTCGACGAGCAGTACTTC. Residues: CASSQRVDEQYF. Full variable domain (outside the CDR3, taken from reference TRBV14 and TRBJ2-7): EAGVTQFPSHSVIEKGQTVTLRCDPISGHDNLYWYRRVMGKEIKFLLHFVKESKQDESGMPNNRFLAERTGGTYSTLKVQPAELEDSGVYFCASSQRVDEQYFGPGTRLTVT.